Below, 23 T cell receptor beta chains from the same sample are listed, as sequenced in a study of blood T cell repertoires in COVID-19. Profiling relied on immunoSEQ multiplex PCR, and the TCRdb table lists in-frame clones only, not all of them. The profile shows about 61,000 clones, roughly three quarters of them singletons. The sequenced material came from peripheral blood. All receptors derive from a woman between 65 and 79 years old with acute or convalescent COVID-19.

In DNA form, the CDR3 reads TGTGCCAGCAGCTTTCAAAGCGGGGCAGCAGATACGCAGTATTTT. It codes for CASSFQSGAADTQYF. The rearrangement joins TRBV5-4 to TRBJ2-3; 7 nucleotides match TRBD2. Germline CDR1 SGHNT, CDR2 YYREEE (reference sequence). Trimming at V came to 2 bases and at J to 4 bases, leaving 7 bases not matched to a gene. The length of the CDR3 is 15 residues.

The V call is TRBV9, the J call TRBJ1-4; TRBD1 agrees at 7 bases. The trim removed 4 bases at V and 8 bases at J, leaving 8 bases unmatched. Germline CDR1 reads SGDLS; CDR2 reads YYNGEE. The CDR3 consists of 14 residues. CDR3 nucleotide sequence: TGTGCCAGCAGCCAGCGACAGGGACCCGAAAAACTGTTTTTT. It is translated as CASSQRQGPEKLFF.

V usage is TRBV7-2 and J usage is TRBJ1-3, with a possible D match to TRBD1 (5 bases). V lost 5 bases to trimming and J lost 1 base, with 18 bases between them. Germline V CDR1 and CDR2: SGHTA, FQGNSA. This CDR3 has 17 amino acids. CDR3 protein: CASSQDTVGVSGNTIYF. As DNA, the CDR3 is TGTGCCAGCAGCCAGGACACGGTCGGTGTGTCTGGAAACACCATATATTTT. The variable domain in full, completed from reference TRBV7-2 and TRBJ1-3, reads GAGVSQSPSNKVTEKGKDVELRCDPISGHTALYWYRQSLGQGLEFLIYFQGNSAPDKSGLPSDRFSAERTGGSVSTLTIQRTQQEDSAVYLCASSQDTVGVSGNTIYFGEGSWLTVV.

The chain uses TRBV3-1 (or the pseudogene TRBV3-2) and TRBJ2-3; the D is unclear. The CDR3 has 12 residues. Germline V gene lookup returns CDR1 LGHDT and CDR2 YNNKEL (reference sequence). V lost 1 base to trimming and J lost 5 bases, with 4 bases between them. CDR3 residues: CASSQGLDTQYF. CDR3 DNA sequence: TGTGCCAGCAGCCAAGGTCTAGATACGCAGTATTTT.

The rearrangement uses TRBV5-1 and TRBJ2-2; possibly TRBD2 for D (5 bases). In germline, CDR1 is SGHRS, CDR2 YFSETQ. This CDR3 contains 16 residues. V was shortened by 4 bases and J by 0 bases, with 13 bases between the two germline ends. Here the CDR3 reads CASSPRPEANTGELFF. The CDR3 nucleotides read TGCGCCAGCAGCCCCCGTCCGGAGGCGAACACCGGGGAGCTGTTTTTT. The full variable domain, completed using reference TRBV5-1 and TRBJ2-2, is KAGVTQTPRYLIKTRGQQVTLSCSPISGHRSVSWYQQTPGQGLQFLFEYFSETQRNKGNFPGRFSGRQFSNSRSEMNVSTLELGDSALYLCASSPRPEANTGELFFGEGSRLTVL.

Only a few counts were recorded for this clone. This chain joins TRBV6-1 and TRBJ1-5; 12 bases fit TRBD1. Per the germline V gene, CDR1 is MNHNS and CDR2 is SASEGT. V shed 4 bases and J 6 bases; nucleotides not matched to a gene: 7. This CDR3 spans 16 amino acids. The CDR3 nucleotides read TGTGCCAGCAGTGCTCTTGGGACAGGGGGCTTTCAGCCCCAGCATTTT. Translation gives CASSALGTGGFQPQHF.

V and J are TRBV12-3 or TRBV12-4 and TRBJ2-1; tentatively, D is TRBD2 (5 bases). The CDR3 is 11 amino acids. The V end lost 5 bases, the J end lost 12 bases, and 11 bases lay between the germline ends. Written as DNA, the CDR3 is TGTGCCAGCAGTCTCCGGGGTGGGCAGTTCTTC. It is translated as CASSLRGGQFF.

This clone is a singleton in its sample. The chain combines TRBV21-1 with TRBJ1-2; TRBD1, as called in the table, went unchecked against the DNA. TRBV21-1 is assigned pseudogene status. This CDR3 contains 17 residues. CDR3 sequence: CASSKDFRTGNFGGYTF. CDR3 DNA: TGTGCCAGCAGCAAAGATTTTCGGACAGGGAATTTCGGGGGCTACACCTTC.

This clone was counted once. The chain employs TRBV5-4 and TRBJ2-5; possible D gene TRBD2, 7 bases. The germline V gene encodes CDR1 SGHNT and CDR2 YYREEE (reference sequence). CDR3 length equals 15 residues. Trimming removed 2 bases from V and 0 bases from J, with 11 bases in between. CDR3: CASSLGRGHQETQYF. CDR3 DNA: TGTGCCAGCAGCTTAGGGCGGGGGCACCAAGAGACCCAGTACTTC.

The chain couples TRBV4-2 to TRBJ2-3; D remains unclear. Germline values: CDR1 LGHNA, CDR2 YNFKEQ. This CDR3 region has 13 residues. V was pared by 2 bases and J by 2 bases, with 5 bases between. This chain's CDR3 is CASSQTTTDTQYF. Written as DNA, the CDR3 is TGTGCCAGCAGCCAAACAACCACAGATACGCAGTATTTT.

The rearrangement links TRBV7-2 to TRBJ1-1, with TRBD1 identical over 10 bases. With 3 bases clipped from V and 4 bases from J, the junction kept 8 bases outside the gene matches. The germline gives CDR1 SGHTA, CDR2 FQGNSA. This CDR3 region has 16 residues. In DNA form, the CDR3 reads TGTGCCAGCAGCTTCAGACAGGGGGCGCGGAGCACTGAAGCTTTCTTT. Translation gives CASSFRQGARSTEAFF.

Note on this clone: Other DNA sequences in this sample translate to the same CDR3. The CDR3 region has the DNA TGTGCCAGCAGCTCTCGGGGGGGGGAGACCCAGTACTTC. Its translation: CASSSRGGETQYF. The rearrangement uses TRBV5-4 and TRBJ2-5, with 8 bases that match TRBD2. Losses at the gene ends were 3 bases for V and 5 bases for J; bases not matched to a gene: 3. The CDR3 contains 13 residues. From germline, CDR1 is SGHNT and CDR2 YYREEE (reference sequence).

The genes are TRBV2 and TRBJ1-5, with D tentatively TRBD1 (5 bases). This CDR3 is built from 16 residues. V lost 1 base, J lost 4 bases, and 14 bases lay in between. Germline CDR1 reads SNHLY; CDR2 reads FYNNEI. The CDR3 loop reads CASSEGMAGVNQPQHF. In DNA form, the CDR3 reads TGTGCCAGCAGTGAAGGTATGGCGGGGGTTAATCAGCCCCAGCATTTT.

The chain combines TRBV19 with TRBJ1-2; 10 bases are shared with TRBD1. Germline CDR1 LNHDA, CDR2 SQIVND (reference sequence). The CDR3 covers 14 residues. V gave up 5 bases and J gave up 6 bases; unmatched junction bases: 6. CDR3 sequence reads: CASSATTGGNGYTF. As DNA, the CDR3 is TGTGCCAGTAGTGCCACGACAGGGGGCAATGGCTACACCTTC.

CDR3 in DNA: TGTGCCAGCAGCCACCCCTTTAGGGGGAGCACTGAAGCTTTCTTT. Translated, it gives CASSHPFRGSTEAFF. The chain has TRBV3-1 (or the pseudogene TRBV3-2) and TRBJ1-1; TRBD1 might be the D (6 bases). CDR3 size: 15 residues. Germline CDR1 is LGHDT and CDR2 is YNNKEL (reference sequence). V was shortened by 3 bases and J by 4 bases, with 15 bases between the two germline ends.

Here the CDR3 DNA reads TGCGCCAGCAAGCTTGGGGAGACCAGGGGGTTGAACACTGAAGCTTTCTTT. This gives the protein CASKLGETRGLNTEAFF. This rearrangement joins TRBV4-1 to TRBJ1-1; 7 bases are a match to TRBD1. Germline lookup yields CDR1 MGHRA and CDR2 YSYEKL. The CDR3 sequence is 17 residues long. The V and J ends lost 7 bases and 0 bases, in that order; junction bases with no gene match: 14.

The V gene is TRBV6-5, the J gene TRBJ2-6; D is unresolved. Germline CDR1 reads MNHEY; CDR2 reads SVGAGI. This CDR3 comprises 16 residues. Trimming stripped 0 bases from V and 2 bases from J, with 8 bases between. The DNA for the CDR3 is TGTGCCAGCAGTTACTCGCTTTCTACTGGGGCCAACGTCCTGACTTTC. It is translated as CASSYSLSTGANVLTF.

The chain has TRBV9 and TRBJ2-1, with a possible D match to TRBD2 (7 bases). The germline CDR1 and CDR2 sequences are SGDLS and YYNGEE. The CDR3 is made up of 15 amino acids. Trimming shortened V by 4 bases and J by 9 bases, and 20 bases separated the two germline ends. The CDR3 is CASSPRGATNSEQFF. CDR3 coding DNA: TGTGCCAGCAGCCCCCGGGGGGCCACCAACAGTGAGCAGTTCTTC.

This clone came up a few times. The CDR3 here is CASRTSGRDSPLHF. CDR3 nucleotide sequence: TGTGCCAGCAGGACGAGTGGCAGGGATTCACCCCTCCACTTT. This chain uses TRBV6-5 with TRBJ1-6; D possibly corresponds to TRBD1 (5 bases). CDR3 length: 14 residues. The ends were cut back, 6 bases at V and 8 bases at J, with 14 bases in the middle. Germline V CDR1 and CDR2: MNHEY, SVGAGI.

The chain combines TRBV28 with TRBJ2-5; D perhaps matches TRBD2 (6 bases). The CDR3 spans 16 residues. Germline-derived CDR1 and CDR2 are MDHEN and SYDVKM. The ends were cut back, 4 bases at V and 4 bases at J, with 19 bases in the middle. The chain's CDR3 is CASSSPGTPGGETQYF. In DNA form, the CDR3 reads TGTGCCAGCAGTTCGCCCGGGACCCCCGGGGGAGAGACCCAGTACTTC.

V is TRBV10-2 and J is TRBJ1-1, with D possibly matching TRBD1 (6 bases). V lost 3 bases to trimming and J lost 6 bases, with 11 bases between them. This CDR3 has 13 amino acids. CDR1 is WSHSY and CDR2 is SAAADI in the germline V gene. Here the CDR3 DNA reads TGCGCCAGCAGTGACCTTGAGGGGGCTGAAGCTTTCTTT. The encoded protein is CASSDLEGAEAFF.

The V call is TRBV4-2, the J call TRBJ1-1, with TRBD1 matching 7 bases. The CDR3 sequence is 15 residues long. Germline lookup yields CDR1 LGHNA and CDR2 YNFKEQ. The V segment lost 6 bases and the J segment 0 bases; nucleotides outside the gene matches: 7. The chain's CDR3 is CASRRDSYMNTEAFF. The CDR3 DNA follows: TGTGCCAGCAGGAGGGACAGTTACATGAACACTGAAGCTTTCTTT.

This clone has a handful of counts. The chain has TRBV11-3 and TRBJ2-1, with 7 bases matching TRBD1. This CDR3 has 14 residues. Germline V gene data show CDR1 as SGHNT and CDR2 as YENEEA. V was clipped by 2 bases and J by 8 bases; unmatched bases: 6. CDR3 nucleotide sequence: TGTGCCAGCAGCTTACAGGGGGATAGCGATGAGCAGTTCTTC. Its protein product is CASSLQGDSDEQFF.